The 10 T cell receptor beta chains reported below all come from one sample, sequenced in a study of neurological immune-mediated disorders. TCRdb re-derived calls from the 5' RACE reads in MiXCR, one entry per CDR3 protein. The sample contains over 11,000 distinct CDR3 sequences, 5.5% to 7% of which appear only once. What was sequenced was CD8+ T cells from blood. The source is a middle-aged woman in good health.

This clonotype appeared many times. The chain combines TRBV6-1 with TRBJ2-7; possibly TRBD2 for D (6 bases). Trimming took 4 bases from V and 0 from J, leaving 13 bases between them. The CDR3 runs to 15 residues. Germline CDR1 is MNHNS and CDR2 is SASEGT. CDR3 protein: CASSAGGVSSYEQYF. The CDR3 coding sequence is TGTGCCAGCAGTGCCGGAGGGGTTAGCTCCTACGAGCAGTACTTC.

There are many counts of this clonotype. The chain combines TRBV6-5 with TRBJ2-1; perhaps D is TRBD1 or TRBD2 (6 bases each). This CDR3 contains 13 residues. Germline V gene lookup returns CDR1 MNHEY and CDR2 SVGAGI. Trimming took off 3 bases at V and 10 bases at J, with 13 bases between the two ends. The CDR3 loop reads CASSYEGGFEQFF. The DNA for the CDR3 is TGTGCCAGCAGTTATGAGGGGGGCTTCGAGCAGTTCTTC.

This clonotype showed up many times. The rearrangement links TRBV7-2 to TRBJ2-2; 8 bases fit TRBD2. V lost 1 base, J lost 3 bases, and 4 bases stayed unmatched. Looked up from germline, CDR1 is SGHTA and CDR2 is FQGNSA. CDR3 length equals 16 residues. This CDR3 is CASSLVLAAYTGELFF. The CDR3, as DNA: TGTGCCAGCAGCTTAGTACTAGCGGCCTACACCGGGGAGCTGTTTTTT.

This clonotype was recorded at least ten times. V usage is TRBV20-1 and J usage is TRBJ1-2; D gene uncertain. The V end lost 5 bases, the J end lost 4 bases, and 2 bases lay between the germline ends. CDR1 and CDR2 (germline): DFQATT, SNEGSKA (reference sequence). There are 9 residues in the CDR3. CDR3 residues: CSAVYGYTF. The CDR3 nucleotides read TGCAGTGCTGTCTATGGCTACACCTTC.

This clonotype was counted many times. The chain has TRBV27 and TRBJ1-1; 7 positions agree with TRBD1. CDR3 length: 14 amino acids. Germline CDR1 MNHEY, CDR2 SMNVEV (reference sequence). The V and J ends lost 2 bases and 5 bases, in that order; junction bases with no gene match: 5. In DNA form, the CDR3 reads TGTGCCAGCAGTTTACAGGGGGATGGGACTGAAGCTTTCTTT. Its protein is CASSLQGDGTEAFF.

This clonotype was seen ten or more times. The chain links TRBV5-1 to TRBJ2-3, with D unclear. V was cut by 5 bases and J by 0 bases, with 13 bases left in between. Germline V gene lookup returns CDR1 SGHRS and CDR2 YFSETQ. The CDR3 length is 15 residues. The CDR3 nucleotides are TGCGCCAGCAGATGGACGCATACTAGCACAGATACGCAGTATTTT. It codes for CASRWTHTSTDTQYF.

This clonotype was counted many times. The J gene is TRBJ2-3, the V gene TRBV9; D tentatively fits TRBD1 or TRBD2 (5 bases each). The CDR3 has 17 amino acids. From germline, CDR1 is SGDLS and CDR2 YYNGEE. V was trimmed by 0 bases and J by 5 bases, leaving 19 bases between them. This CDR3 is CASSVAGPSGREDTQYF. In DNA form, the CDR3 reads TGTGCCAGCAGCGTAGCGGGGCCATCAGGTCGGGAAGATACGCAGTATTTT.

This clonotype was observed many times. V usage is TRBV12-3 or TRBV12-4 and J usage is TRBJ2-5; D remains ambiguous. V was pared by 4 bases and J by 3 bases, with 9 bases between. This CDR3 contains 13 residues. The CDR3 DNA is TGTGCCAGCAGTTGGCACAGTAAAGAGACCCAGTACTTC. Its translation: CASSWHSKETQYF.

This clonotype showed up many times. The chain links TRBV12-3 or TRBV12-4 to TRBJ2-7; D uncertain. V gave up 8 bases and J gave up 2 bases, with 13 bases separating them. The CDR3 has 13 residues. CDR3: CASSRPPAYEQYF. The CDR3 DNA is TGTGCCAGCTCTCGACCACCCGCCTACGAGCAGTACTTC.

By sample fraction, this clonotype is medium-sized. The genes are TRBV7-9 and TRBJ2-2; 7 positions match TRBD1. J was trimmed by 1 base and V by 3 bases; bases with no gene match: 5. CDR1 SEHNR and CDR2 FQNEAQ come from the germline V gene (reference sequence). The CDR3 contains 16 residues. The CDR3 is CASSFYRGLNTGELFF. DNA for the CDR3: TGTGCCAGCAGCTTCTACAGGGGTCTGAACACCGGGGAGCTGTTTTTT.